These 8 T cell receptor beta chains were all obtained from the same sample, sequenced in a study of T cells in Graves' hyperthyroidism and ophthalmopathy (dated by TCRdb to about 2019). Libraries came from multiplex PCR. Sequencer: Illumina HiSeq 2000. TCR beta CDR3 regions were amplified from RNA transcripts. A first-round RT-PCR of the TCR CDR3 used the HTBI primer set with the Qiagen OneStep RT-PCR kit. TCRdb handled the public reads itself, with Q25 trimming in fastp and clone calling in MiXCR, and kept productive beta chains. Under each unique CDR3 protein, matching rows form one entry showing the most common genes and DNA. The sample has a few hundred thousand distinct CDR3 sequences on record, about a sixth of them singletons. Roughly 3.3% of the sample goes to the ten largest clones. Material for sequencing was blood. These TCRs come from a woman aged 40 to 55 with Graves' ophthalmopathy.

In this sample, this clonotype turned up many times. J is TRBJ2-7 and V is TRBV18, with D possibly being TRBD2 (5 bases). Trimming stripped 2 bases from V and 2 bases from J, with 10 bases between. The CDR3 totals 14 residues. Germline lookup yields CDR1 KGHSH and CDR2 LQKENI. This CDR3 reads CASSPLEVAYEQYF. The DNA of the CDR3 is TGTGCCAGCTCACCATTGGAGGTAGCCTACGAGCAGTACTTC.

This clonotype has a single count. The CDR3 DNA reads as TGCGCCAGCAGTGAGGTACAGAACAATCAGCCCCAGCATTTT. Its translation: CASSEVQNNQPQHF. The rearrangement links TRBV10-2 to TRBJ1-5; no firm D call. Deletions cut 2 bases from V and 3 bases from J, with 8 bases between. The germline CDR1 and CDR2 sequences are WSHSY and SAAADI. The CDR3 covers 14 residues.

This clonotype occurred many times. CDR3 DNA: TGTGCCAGCAGTTTTGAGGGAGACTTGTACGAGCAGTACTTC. This codes for CASSFEGDLYEQYF. This rearrangement joins TRBV28 to TRBJ2-7; D is perhaps TRBD2 (5 bases). Germline V gene data show CDR1 as MDHEN and CDR2 as SYDVKM. V dropped 3 bases and J dropped 4 bases, with 13 bases sitting between them. The CDR3 spans 14 residues. The complete variable domain, with remaining parts taken from reference TRBV28 and TRBJ2-7, reads DVKVTQSSRYLVKRTGEKVFLECVQDMDHENMFWYRQDPGLGLRLIYFSYDVKMKEKGDIPEGYSVSREKKERFSLILESASTNQTSMYLCASSFEGDLYEQYFGPGTRLTVT.

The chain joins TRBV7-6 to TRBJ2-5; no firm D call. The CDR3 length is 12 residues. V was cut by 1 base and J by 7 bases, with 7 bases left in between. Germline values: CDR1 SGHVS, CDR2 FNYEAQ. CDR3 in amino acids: CASSLVEVTQYF. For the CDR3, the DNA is TGTGCCAGCAGCTTAGTGGAAGTGACCCAGTACTTC.

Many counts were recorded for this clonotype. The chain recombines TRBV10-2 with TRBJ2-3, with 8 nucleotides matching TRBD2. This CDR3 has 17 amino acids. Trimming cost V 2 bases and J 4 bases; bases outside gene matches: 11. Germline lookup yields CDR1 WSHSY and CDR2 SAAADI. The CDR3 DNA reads TGCGCCAGCAGTGAGCCAATCGGGGGGGCGCACGCAGATACGCAGTATTTT. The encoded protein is CASSEPIGGAHADTQYF.

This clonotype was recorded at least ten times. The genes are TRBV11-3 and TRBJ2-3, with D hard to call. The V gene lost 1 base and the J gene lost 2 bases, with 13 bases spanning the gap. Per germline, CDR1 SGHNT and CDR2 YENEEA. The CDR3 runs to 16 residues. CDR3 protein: CASSLGRKVITDTQYF. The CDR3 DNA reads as TGTGCCAGCAGCTTAGGGCGGAAAGTCATCACAGATACGCAGTATTTT. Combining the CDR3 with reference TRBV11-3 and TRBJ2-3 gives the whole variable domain EAGVVQSPRYKIIEKKQPVAFWCNPISGHNTLYWYLQNLGQGPELLIRYENEEAVDDSQLPKDRFSAERLKGVDSTLKIQPAELGDSAVYLCASSLGRKVITDTQYFGPGTRLTVL.

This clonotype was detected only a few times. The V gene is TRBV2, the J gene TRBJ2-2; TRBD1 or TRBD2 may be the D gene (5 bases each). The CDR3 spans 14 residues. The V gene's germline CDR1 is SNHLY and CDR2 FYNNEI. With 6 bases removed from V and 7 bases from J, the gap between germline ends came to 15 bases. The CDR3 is CASRSLGVGGELFF. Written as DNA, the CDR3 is TGTGCCAGCAGATCACTGGGGGTGGGCGGGGAGCTGTTTTTT.

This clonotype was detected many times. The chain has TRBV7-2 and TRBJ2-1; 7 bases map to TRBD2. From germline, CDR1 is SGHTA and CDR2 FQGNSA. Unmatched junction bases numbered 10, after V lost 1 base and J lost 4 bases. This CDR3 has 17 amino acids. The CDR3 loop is CASSLERGLGGYNEQFF. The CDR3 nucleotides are TGTGCCAGCAGCTTAGAGCGCGGACTAGGCGGTTACAATGAGCAGTTCTTC. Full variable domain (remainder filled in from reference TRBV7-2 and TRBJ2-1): GAGVSQSPSNKVTEKGKDVELRCDPISGHTALYWYRQSLGQGLEFLIYFQGNSAPDKSGLPSDRFSAERTGGSVSTLTIQRTQQEDSAVYLCASSLERGLGGYNEQFFGPGTRLTVL.